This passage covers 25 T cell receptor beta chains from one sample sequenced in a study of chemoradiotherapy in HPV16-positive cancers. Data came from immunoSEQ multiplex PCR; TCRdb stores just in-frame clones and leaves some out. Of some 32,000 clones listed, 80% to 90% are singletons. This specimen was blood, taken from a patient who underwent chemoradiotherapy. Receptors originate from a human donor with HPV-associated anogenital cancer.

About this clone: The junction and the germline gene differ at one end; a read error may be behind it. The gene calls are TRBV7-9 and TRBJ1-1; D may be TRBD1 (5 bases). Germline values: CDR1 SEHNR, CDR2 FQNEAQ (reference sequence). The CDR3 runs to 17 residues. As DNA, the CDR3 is TGTGCCAGCAGCCCCCGGCGCCCGGGGCCTCCCCCCCCTGACGCTTTCTTT. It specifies CASSPRRPGPPPPDAFF.

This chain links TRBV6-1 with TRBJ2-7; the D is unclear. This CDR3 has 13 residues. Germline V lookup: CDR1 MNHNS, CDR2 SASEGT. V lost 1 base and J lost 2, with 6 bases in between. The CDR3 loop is CASSEGWTYEQYF. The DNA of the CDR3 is TGTGCCAGCAGTGAAGGGTGGACCTACGAGCAGTACTTC.

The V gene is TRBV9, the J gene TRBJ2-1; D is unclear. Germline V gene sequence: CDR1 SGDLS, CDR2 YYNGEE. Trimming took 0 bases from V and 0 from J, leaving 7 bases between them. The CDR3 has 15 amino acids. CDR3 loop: CASSVEAYSYNEQFF. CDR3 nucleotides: TGTGCCAGCAGCGTAGAGGCCTACTCCTACAATGAGCAGTTCTTC.

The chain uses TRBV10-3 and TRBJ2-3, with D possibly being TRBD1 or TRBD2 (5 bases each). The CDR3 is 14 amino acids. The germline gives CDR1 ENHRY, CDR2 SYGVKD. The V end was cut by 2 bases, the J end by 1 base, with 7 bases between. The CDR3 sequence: CAISEMGGTDTQYF. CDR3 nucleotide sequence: TGTGCCATCAGTGAGATGGGGGGCACAGATACGCAGTATTTT.

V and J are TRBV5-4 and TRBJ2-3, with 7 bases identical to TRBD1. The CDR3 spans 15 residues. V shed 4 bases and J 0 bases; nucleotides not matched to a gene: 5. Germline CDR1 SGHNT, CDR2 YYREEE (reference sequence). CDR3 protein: CASSGGQPSTDTQYF. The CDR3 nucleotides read TGTGCCAGCAGCGGGGGACAGCCTAGCACAGATACGCAGTATTTT.

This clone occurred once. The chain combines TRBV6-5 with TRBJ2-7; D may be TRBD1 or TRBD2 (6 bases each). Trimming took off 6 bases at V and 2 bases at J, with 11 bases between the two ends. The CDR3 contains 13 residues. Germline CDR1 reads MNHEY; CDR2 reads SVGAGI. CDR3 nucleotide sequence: TGTGCCAGCAGGGGTGGGGGGCCCTACGAGCAGTACTTC. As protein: CASRGGGPYEQYF.

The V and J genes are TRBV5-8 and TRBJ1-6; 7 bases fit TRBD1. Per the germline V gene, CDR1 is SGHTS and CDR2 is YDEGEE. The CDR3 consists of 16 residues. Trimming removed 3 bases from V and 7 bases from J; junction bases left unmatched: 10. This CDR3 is CASSSAQGVGNSPLHF. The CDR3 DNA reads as TGTGCCAGCAGCTCGGCCCAGGGGGTCGGCAATTCACCCCTCCACTTT.

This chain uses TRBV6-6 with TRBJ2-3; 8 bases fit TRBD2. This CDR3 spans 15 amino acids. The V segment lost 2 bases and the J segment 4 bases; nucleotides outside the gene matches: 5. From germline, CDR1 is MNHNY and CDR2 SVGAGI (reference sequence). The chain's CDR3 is CASSYGSGGPDTQYF. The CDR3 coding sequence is TGTGCCAGCAGTTACGGGTCGGGAGGGCCAGATACGCAGTATTTT.

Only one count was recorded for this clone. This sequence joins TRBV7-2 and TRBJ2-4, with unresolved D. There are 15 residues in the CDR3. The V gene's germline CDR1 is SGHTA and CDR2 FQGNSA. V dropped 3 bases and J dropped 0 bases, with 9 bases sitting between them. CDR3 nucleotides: TGTGCCAGCAGCTTGGAAGTATTAGCCAAAAACATTCAGTACTTC. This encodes CASSLEVLAKNIQYF.

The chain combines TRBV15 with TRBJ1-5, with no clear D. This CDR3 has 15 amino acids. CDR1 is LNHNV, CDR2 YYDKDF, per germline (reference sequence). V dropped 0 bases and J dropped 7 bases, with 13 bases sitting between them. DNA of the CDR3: TGTGCCACCAGCAGAGATGGTGTGGGAAACCAGCCCCAGCATTTT. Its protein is CATSRDGVGNQPQHF. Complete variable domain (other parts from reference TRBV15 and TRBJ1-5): DAMVIQNPRYQVTQFGKPVTLSCSQTLNHNVMYWYQQKSSQAPKLLFHYYDKDFNNEADTPDNFQSRRPNTSFCFLDIRSPGLGDTAMYLCATSRDGVGNQPQHFGDGTRLSIL.

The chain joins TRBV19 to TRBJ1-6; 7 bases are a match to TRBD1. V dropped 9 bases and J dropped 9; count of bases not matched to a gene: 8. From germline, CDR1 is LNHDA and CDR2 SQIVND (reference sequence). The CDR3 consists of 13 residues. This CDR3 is CASIGAGGSPLHF. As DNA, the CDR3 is TGTGCCAGCATTGGGGCAGGGGGTTCACCCCTCCACTTT.

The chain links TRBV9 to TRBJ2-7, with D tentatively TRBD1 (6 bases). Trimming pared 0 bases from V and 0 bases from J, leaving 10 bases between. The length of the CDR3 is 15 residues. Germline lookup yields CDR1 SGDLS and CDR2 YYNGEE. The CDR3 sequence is CASSVGADSSYEQYF. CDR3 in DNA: TGTGCCAGCAGCGTAGGGGCGGACAGCTCCTACGAGCAGTACTTC.

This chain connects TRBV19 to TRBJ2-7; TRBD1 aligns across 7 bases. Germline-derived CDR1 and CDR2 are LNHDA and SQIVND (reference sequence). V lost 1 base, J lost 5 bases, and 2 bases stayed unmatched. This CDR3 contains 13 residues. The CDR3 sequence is CASSIGQGDEQYF. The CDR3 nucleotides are TGTGCCAGTAGTATAGGACAGGGAGACGAGCAGTACTTC.

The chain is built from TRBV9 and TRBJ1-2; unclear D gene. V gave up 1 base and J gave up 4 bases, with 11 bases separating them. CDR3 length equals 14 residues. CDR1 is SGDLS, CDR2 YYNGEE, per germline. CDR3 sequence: CASSVTHIAYGYTF. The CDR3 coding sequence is TGTGCCAGCAGCGTAACACACATAGCCTATGGCTACACCTTC.

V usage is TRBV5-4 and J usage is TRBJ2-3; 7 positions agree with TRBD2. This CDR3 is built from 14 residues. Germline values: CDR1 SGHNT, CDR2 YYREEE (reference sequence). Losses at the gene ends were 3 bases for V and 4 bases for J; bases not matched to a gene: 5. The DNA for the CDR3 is TGTGCCAGCAGCTCCCGACTAGCAGCAGATACGCAGTATTTT. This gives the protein CASSSRLAADTQYF.

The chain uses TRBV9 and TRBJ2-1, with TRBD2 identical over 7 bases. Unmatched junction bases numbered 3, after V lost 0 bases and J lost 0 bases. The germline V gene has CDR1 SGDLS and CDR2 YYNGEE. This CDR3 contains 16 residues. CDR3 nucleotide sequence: TGTGCCAGCAGCGTAGATCCTAGCGGCTCCTACAATGAGCAGTTCTTC. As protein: CASSVDPSGSYNEQFF.

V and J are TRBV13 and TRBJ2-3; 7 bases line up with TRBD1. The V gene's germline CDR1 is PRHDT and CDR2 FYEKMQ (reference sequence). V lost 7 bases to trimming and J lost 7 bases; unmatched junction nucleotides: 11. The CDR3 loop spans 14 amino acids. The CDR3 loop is CASTWGRGRNTQYF. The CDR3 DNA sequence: TGTGCCAGCACATGGGGTAGGGGGCGAAATACGCAGTATTTT.

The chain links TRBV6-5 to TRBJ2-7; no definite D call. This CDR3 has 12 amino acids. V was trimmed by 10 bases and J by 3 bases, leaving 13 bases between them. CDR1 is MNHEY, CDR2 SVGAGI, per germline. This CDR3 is CAIPTPVYEQYF. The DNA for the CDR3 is TGTGCCATTCCTACACCGGTCTACGAGCAGTACTTC.

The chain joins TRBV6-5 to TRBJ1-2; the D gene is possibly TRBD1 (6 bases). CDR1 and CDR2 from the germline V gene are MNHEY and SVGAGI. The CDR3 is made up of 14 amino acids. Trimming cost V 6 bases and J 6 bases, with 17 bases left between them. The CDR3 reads CASRLTGTLNGYTF. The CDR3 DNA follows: TGTGCCAGCAGACTAACAGGGACATTAAATGGCTACACCTTC.

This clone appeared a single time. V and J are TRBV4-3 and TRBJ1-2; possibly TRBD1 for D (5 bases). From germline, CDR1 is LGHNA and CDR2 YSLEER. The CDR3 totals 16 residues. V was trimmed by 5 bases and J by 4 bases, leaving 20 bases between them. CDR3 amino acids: CASSSSGAPRSYGYTF. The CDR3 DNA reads TGCGCCAGCAGCTCCTCCGGGGCCCCACGATCCTATGGCTACACCTTC.

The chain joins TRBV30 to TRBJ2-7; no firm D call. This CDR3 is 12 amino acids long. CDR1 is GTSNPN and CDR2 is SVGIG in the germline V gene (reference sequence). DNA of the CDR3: TGTGCGATTATTATAAGGGCCTACGAGCAGTACTTC. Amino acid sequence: CAIIIRAYEQYF.

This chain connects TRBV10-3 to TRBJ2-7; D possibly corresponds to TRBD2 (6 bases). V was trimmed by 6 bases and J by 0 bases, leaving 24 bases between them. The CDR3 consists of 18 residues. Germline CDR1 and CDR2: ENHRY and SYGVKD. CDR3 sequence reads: CAIRGGRELSGSSYEQYF. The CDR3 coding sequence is TGTGCCATCAGAGGTGGCAGGGAACTGAGCGGGTCCTCCTACGAGCAGTACTTC.

The chain's CDR3 is CASSFGTGTDTQYF. The CDR3 DNA reads TGTGCCAGCAGTTTCGGGACAGGCACAGATACGCAGTATTTT. The rearrangement joins TRBV6-1 to TRBJ2-3; 7 bases map to TRBD1. The CDR3 spans 14 residues. With V trimmed by 5 bases and J by 1 base, 3 bases remained unmatched. Germline CDR1 reads MNHNS; CDR2 reads SASEGT.

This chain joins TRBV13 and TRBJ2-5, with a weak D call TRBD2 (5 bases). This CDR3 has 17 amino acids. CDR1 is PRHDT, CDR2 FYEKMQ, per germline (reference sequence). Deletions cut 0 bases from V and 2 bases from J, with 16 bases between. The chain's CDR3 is CASSLGPGYPNQETQYF. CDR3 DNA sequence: TGTGCCAGCAGCTTAGGCCCGGGATACCCCAATCAAGAGACCCAGTACTTC.

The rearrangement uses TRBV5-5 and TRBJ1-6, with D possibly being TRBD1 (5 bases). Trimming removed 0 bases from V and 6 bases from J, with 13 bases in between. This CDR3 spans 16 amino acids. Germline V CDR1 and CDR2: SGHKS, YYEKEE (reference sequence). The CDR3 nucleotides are TGTGCCAGCAGCTTGGGGGGGTTTGTCGGTAATTCACCCCTCCACTTT. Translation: CASSLGGFVGNSPLHF.